The source of this T cell receptor (beta chain) is a study of blood T cell repertoires in COVID-19 (TCRdb year 2020). The study in broad terms: Samples covering the acute and convalescent phases of COVID-19 were provided by collaborators in the United States, Italy and Spain. The samples were drawn from the first 160 participants of the ongoing ImmuneRACE study and from 1,254 subjects provided by 6 global collaborators. The dataset comprised deeply sampled blood TCRbeta repertoires from subjects exposed to, actively infected with, or recovered from COVID-19. Nearly every sample came with metadata listing a de-identified subject ID, COVID-19 status, age in years and sex. A freely available public database, intended as a resource for researchers studying the immune response to SARS-CoV-2, is where the repertoires were released. The prospective study material was composed of cDNA or gDNA derived from T cells, B-cell-depleted T cells, or PBMCs. Where available, HLA class I and class II types were taken from metadata supplied by the sample provider and were not determined by assay-based typing. General study outcomes and caveats: Clinical and demographic metadata were provided uncurated, with the amount varying by source and participant.

This clone was recorded once. No antigen is known for it. No much larger clonotype is one base removed from it; base qualities were not supplied. The CDR3 holds 14 amino acids from the cysteine to the phenylalanine. Just CDR3 DNA is preserved here, 42 bases in frame from base 1. The germline V gene yields LGHNT for CDR1 and FRNRAP for CDR2. Trimming accounts for 5 bases at V and 4 bases at J, while the number of junction bases matched to no gene is 5. TCRbeta CDR3 regions were amplified from genomic DNA by means of the immunoSEQ Assay, a bias-controlled multiplex PCR. The paper's processing steps were these. Nucleated cell counts per sample were estimated from amplification of reference gene primers within the assay. To quantify the absolute abundance of each unique TCRbeta CDR3 rearrangement, sequence reads were collapsed and filtered. For each sample, productive Simpson clonality was calculated by taking the square root of Simpson's diversity index across productive rearrangements. In TCRdb, the immuneACCESS table is reduced to in-frame sequences with V and J assigned. These tables do not hold every clone; where another copy was compared, an unresolved V gene accounts for under half, and the others remain unexplained. The V and J calls and clone size were taken over from that table, and D and trimming were inferred from the DNA. Here the sample has 270,000 or so clones; about 91% occur a single time. Roughly 1.2% of the sample is in the top ten clones.

Participants in the prospective study were aged about 18 to 90 years, lived in 20 to 25 United States geographic areas, and enrolled through a virtual design. Cohort assignment in the prospective study relied on participant-reported clinical history from a screening survey and a study questionnaire. In the prospective study, whole blood, serum and a nasopharyngeal or oropharyngeal swab were collected from each participant by mobile phlebotomists. Participants in the prospective study had the option to provide additional blood draws and questionnaires over an approximately 2-month period. Before DNA extraction, prospective study blood samples were shipped either frozen or at room temperature.

The TCR sequence derives from a middle-aged woman with acute COVID-19. In this chain, TRBV12-5 is recombined with TRBJ2-3; the junction holds 8 bases that match TRBD2. The sequenced material came from PBMCs or T cells enriched from blood (not recorded which). The CDR3 region reads CASGPTAGADTQYF. The DNA reads TGTGCTAGTGGTCCGACAGCGGGAGCAGATACGCAGTATTTT.